A selection of T cell receptor beta chains follows, all from one sample in a study of shared clonotypes between healthy human individuals. Sequencing was performed with immunoSEQ multiplex PCR; in TCRdb, only in-frame clones are kept and a portion is missing. Of over 95,000 clones listed, about 63% were seen once; the top ten hold 24%. Material for sequencing was memory CD8+ T cells sorted from blood. These receptors originate from a woman younger than 45 in good health. The CDR3 runs from the conserved cysteine through the conserved F or W. A D gene is named only where the DNA matches it firmly. Clone size is shown for a subset of rows, as once, few, many or a class of expanded clone.

V gene	D gene	clone size	J gene	CDR3 protein	CDR3 DNA
TRBV10-1	.	.	TRBJ2-7	CASSESPGYEQYF	TGCGCCAGCAGTGAATCCCCCGGCTACGAGCAGTACTTC
TRBV10-3	.	.	TRBJ2-1	CAISGRPRLDDYNEQFF	TGTGCCATCAGCGGTCGCCCCAGACTAGATGATTACAATGAGCAGTTCTTC
TRBV5-1	TRBD1	.	TRBJ2-1	CASSLGQGADEQFF	TGCGCCAGCAGCTTGGGACAGGGGGCGGATGAGCAGTTCTTC
TRBV5-1	.	.	TRBJ2-1	CASSLESYSSYNEQFF	TGCGCCAGCAGCTTGGAGTCGTATAGCTCCTACAATGAGCAGTTCTTC
TRBV30	TRBD2	.	TRBJ2-5	CAWSAGLREQYF	TGTGCCTGGAGTGCCGGCCTGCGGGAGCAGTACTTC
TRBV18	.	.	TRBJ2-5	CASSPSPRLRETQYF	TGTGCCAGCTCACCGTCTCCCAGGCTTCGAGAGACCCAGTACTTC
TRBV15	.	.	TRBJ2-7	CATSRKSIARRIPLEQYF	TGTGCCACCAGCAGGAAGAGCATCGCGCGGAGGATCCCCCTCGAGCAGTACTTC
TRBV2	TRBD2	.	TRBJ2-1	CASSHRTSGRNEQFF	TGTGCCAGCAGCCATCGGACTAGCGGGAGGAACGAGCAGTTCTTC
TRBV29-1	TRBD1	.	TRBJ2-3	CSVQGARVDTQYF	TGCAGCGTTCAGGGGGCGCGGGTAGATACGCAGTATTTT
TRBV6-4	TRBD2	.	TRBJ2-2	CASSDGLAGEVGELFF	TGTGCCAGCAGTGACGGACTAGCGGGAGAGGTCGGGGAGCTGTTTTTT
TRBV4-1	.	many	TRBJ2-6	CASSQSATRRGSGANVLTF	TGCGCCAGCAGCCAATCAGCCACTCGGCGGGGATCTGGGGCCAACGTCCTGACTTTC
TRBV7-8	TRBD1	.	TRBJ2-3	CASNRRDRTTDTQYF	TGTGCCAGCAACCGGAGGGACAGGACCACAGATACGCAGTATTTT
TRBV6-6	.	many	TRBJ1-5	CASSSGRINQPQHF	TGTGCCAGCAGTTCGGGACGGATCAATCAGCCCCAGCATTTT
TRBV6-5	.	.	TRBJ1-3	CASSYKLGPGNTIYF	TGTGCCAGCAGTTACAAATTAGGGCCCGGAAACACCATATATTTT
TRBV6-1	.	.	TRBJ1-2	CASQDGYTF	TGTGCCAGCCAGGACGGCTACACCTTC
TRBV4-1	.	.	TRBJ1-2	CASSARPGLRNYGYTF	TGCGCCAGCAGCGCTCGACCCGGCCTTCGGAACTATGGCTACACCTTC
TRBV7-6	.	.	TRBJ2-7	CASSAGLLSRDSSPSYEQYF	TGTGCCAGCAGCGCCGGCCTCCTTTCCCGGGACTCGTCCCCCTCCTACGAGCAGTACTTC
TRBV7-9	.	few	TRBJ1-2	CASSPGGGRYTF	TGTGCCAGCAGCCCGGGGGGTGGGCGCTACACCTTC
TRBV6-4	.	.	TRBJ2-1	CASSDKVQDEQFF	TGTGCCAGCAGCGACAAGGTTCAGGATGAGCAGTTCTTC
TRBV28	TRBD2	.	TRBJ2-5	CASRGGSSETQYF	TGTGCCAGCAGGGGAGGGAGTTCGGAGACCCAGTACTTC
TRBV5-1	.	few	TRBJ2-3	CASSLVILTDTQYF	TGCGCCAGCAGCTTGGTCATACTCACAGATACGCAGTATTTT
TRBV10-3	TRBD2	.	TRBJ2-4	CAISESRTSGSGAKNIQYF	TGTGCCATCAGTGAGTCTAGGACTAGCGGGAGCGGAGCCAAAAACATTCAGTACTTC
TRBV27	TRBD1	.	TRBJ2-5	CASSFGTGLVGETQYF	TGTGCCAGCAGTTTCGGGACAGGCCTCGTGGGAGAGACCCAGTACTTC
TRBV15	.	.	TRBJ2-5	CATSREGGGADTQYF	TGTGCCACCAGCAGAGAAGGCGGGGGCGCCGACACCCAGTACTTC
TRBV2	TRBD2	.	TRBJ2-1	CASSARLAGPEQFF	TGTGCCAGCAGCGCCAGGCTAGCGGGTCCTGAGCAGTTCTTC
TRBV5-1	TRBD1	.	TRBJ1-2	CASSLTGTGNPYGYTF	TGCGCCAGCAGCTTAACCGGGACAGGGAATCCTTATGGCTACACCTTC
TRBV7-9	.	few	TRBJ2-7	CASSLEGALEQYF	TGTGCCAGCAGCTTGGAGGGGGCCCTCGAGCAGTACTTC
TRBV7-3	.	.	TRBJ1-2	CASSRKTESLSYTF	TGTGCCAGCAGTCGGAAGACGGAGTCTTTGAGCTACACCTTC
TRBV12-2	.	.	TRBJ2-5	CASRLALEWRCSETQYF	TGTGCAAGTCGCTTAGCGCTCGAGTGGAGATGTTCGGAGACCCAGTACTTC
TRBV25-1	.	many	TRBJ1-4	CASSEWLRNRETNEKLFF	TGTGCCAGCAGTGAATGGTTGAGGAATCGGGAGACTAATGAAAAACTGTTTTTT
TRBV5-6	.	many	TRBJ2-7	CASSPSQYF	TGTGCCAGCAGCCCTTCCCAGTACTTC
TRBV4-2	TRBD2	.	TRBJ2-7	CASSQGTSGTYLEQYF	TGTGCCAGCAGCCAAGGGACTAGCGGGACCTACCTAGAGCAGTACTTC
TRBV7-9	.	.	TRBJ2-7	CASSFTGEYEQYF	TGTGCCAGCAGCTTTACCGGGGAGTACGAGCAGTACTTC
TRBV7-9	.	.	TRBJ2-1	CASSSDNSGTLEQFF	TGTGCCAGCAGCTCAGATAACTCCGGGACTCTAGAGCAGTTCTTC
TRBV6-1	TRBD2	.	TRBJ2-7	CASSEWGEGSREQYF	TGTGCCAGCAGTGAATGGGGGGAGGGATCGAGGGAGCAGTACTTC
TRBV9	.	.	TRBJ2-5	CASKVQGSLQETQYF	TGTGCCAGCAAAGTGCAGGGTTCCCTGCAAGAGACCCAGTACTTC
TRBV6-1	.	.	TRBJ1-5	CASMRTHSNQPQHF	TGTGCCAGCATGCGCACCCATAGCAATCAGCCCCAGCATTTT
TRBV27	TRBD1	few	TRBJ1-5	CASSLSGGAGQPQHF	TGTGCCAGCAGTTTATCAGGGGGCGCAGGACAGCCCCAGCATTTT
TRBV2	.	.	TRBJ2-7	CAIFRDLYEQYF	TGTGCCATCTTTCGGGACTTGTACGAGCAGTACTTC
TRBV11-2	TRBD2	.	TRBJ2-2	CASSLESGAGELFF	TGTGCCAGCAGCTTAGAAAGCGGGGCCGGGGAGCTGTTTTTT
TRBV27	TRBD1	.	TRBJ2-7	CASSPSQGVNPNEQYF	TGTGCCAGCAGCCCATCACAGGGGGTAAACCCAAACGAGCAGTACTTC
TRBV4-1	TRBD1	.	TRBJ2-6	CASSRTGHSGANVLTF	TGCGCCAGCAGCCGGACAGGTCACTCTGGGGCCAACGTCCTGACTTTC
TRBV4-2	TRBD2	.	TRBJ2-2	CASSQEATFQIGLARLGPGELFF	TGTGCCAGCAGCCAAGAGGCCACCTTTCAAATTGGACTAGCGAGACTGGGACCCGGGGAGCTGTTTTTT
TRBV10-1	TRBD2	many	TRBJ2-7	CASSESATGGSYEQYF	TGCGCCAGCAGTGAGTCGGCAACGGGGGGGTCCTACGAGCAGTACTTC
TRBV5-1	.	.	TRBJ2-7	CASSLAAISLSSDYEQYF	TGCGCCAGCAGCTTGGCCGCCATATCCCTATCGTCCGATTACGAGCAGTACTTC
TRBV18	.	.	TRBJ2-5	CASSPPYEGQETQYF	TGTGCCAGCTCACCACCCTACGAGGGACAAGAGACCCAGTACTTC
TRBV6-1	TRBD1	many	TRBJ1-1	CASSDSTGVEAFF	TGTGCCAGCAGTGATTCAACAGGGGTAGAAGCTTTCTTT
TRBV7-9	.	.	TRBJ2-5	CASSLLFLGETQYF	TGTGCCAGCAGCTTATTGTTCTTGGGGGAGACCCAGTACTTC
TRBV18	.	.	TRBJ2-7	CASSLSFYEQYF	TGTGCCAGCTCACTCAGCTTCTACGAGCAGTACTTC
TRBV7-8	TRBD1	.	TRBJ1-5	CASSSPATGSPYSNQPQHF	TGTGCCAGCAGCTCACCGGCGACAGGGTCACCATATAGCAATCAGCCCCAGCATTTT
TRBV27	.	.	TRBJ2-1	CASSDRERDNEQFF	TGTGCCAGCAGTGACCGGGAGCGCGACAATGAGCAGTTCTTC
TRBV30	TRBD2	many	TRBJ2-1	CAWSVLAGGYNEQFF	TGTGCCTGGAGTGTACTAGCGGGGGGCTACAATGAGCAGTTCTTC
TRBV11-2	.	many	TRBJ1-6	CASSLDHSPLHF	TGTGCCAGCAGCTTAGATCATTCACCCCTCCACTTT